This T cell receptor (beta chain) appears in the sequencing data of a study of blood T cell repertoires in COVID-19. Study members were between 18 and 89 years old and lived in 25 or so US regions. Per the original data handling: Cell counts per sample came from amplifying reference gene primers. Measured with immunoSEQ multiplex PCR; TCRdb has only the in-frame clones, and not every one. V, J and clone size derive from that table, while D and trimming were established from the DNA sequence. This sample has under 250,000 clones, with roughly 85% found just once. Germline V lookup: CDR1 LNHDA, CDR2 SQIVND (reference sequence). The CDR3 totals 14 residues. V lost 5 bases and J lost 2, with 12 bases in between.

The chain combines TRBV19 with TRBJ1-1; unclear D gene. This receptor was obtained from a woman between 40 and 50 years old who had been exposed to COVID-19. Sequencing was carried out using PBMCs or T cells enriched from blood (not recorded which). The CDR3 bases are TGTGCCAGTAGTTTGAGTCCACTTAACACTGAAGCTTTCTTT. Translating gives CASSLSPLNTEAFF.